Each of the 21 T cell receptor beta chains below was sequenced from the same sample in a study of T cell repertoires in ileal Crohn's disease (dated by TCRdb to about 2019). Receptor amplification or capture employed the immunoSEQ multiplex PCR assay. TCRdb provides this immuneACCESS table in a form limited to in-frame rearrangements. Some clones are lacking; in checked studies, under half of them reflect an unresolved V gene, and why the rest are absent is not known. Here the sample has about 6,000 clones; 78% occur a single time. The ten top clones hold less than 6.5% of the sample. The time point label corresponds to: proximal margin of the surgical specimen (macroscopically non-inflamed). Sequencing was carried out using ileal tissue. These receptors originate from an adult with Crohn's disease.

V gene TRBV6-1 combines with J gene TRBJ2-7, with 9 bases identical to TRBD1. V shed 1 base, J shed 9 bases, and the junction held 7 bases outside the gene matches. The CDR3 loop spans 14 amino acids. CDR1 MNHNS and CDR2 SASEGT come from the germline V gene. CDR3 residues: CASSEDFGTGWQYF. The CDR3 DNA reads TGTGCCAGCAGTGAAGACTTTGGGACAGGGTGGCAGTACTTC.

The chain couples TRBV18 to TRBJ1-3; possibly TRBD1 for D (5 bases). V gave up 6 bases and J gave up 4 bases, with 10 bases separating them. The CDR3 sequence is 13 residues long. The germline V gene encodes CDR1 KGHSH and CDR2 LQKENI. The CDR3: CASSQGSGNTIYF. The DNA for the CDR3 is TGTGCCAGCTCTCAGGGTTCCGGAAACACCATATATTTT.

The CDR3 reads CSVDRDRVNGYTF. CDR3 bases: TGCAGCGTTGACAGGGACAGGGTTAATGGCTACACCTTC. The chain has TRBV29-1 and TRBJ1-2; 9 bases are shared with TRBD1. V shed 3 bases, J shed 6 bases, and the junction held 5 bases outside the gene matches. The CDR3 length is 13 residues. Per the germline V gene, CDR1 is SQVTM and CDR2 is ANQGSEA.

The chain combines TRBV28 with TRBJ1-2; D may be TRBD1 (5 bases). This CDR3 has 11 amino acids. The ends were cut back, 6 bases at V and 8 bases at J, with 10 bases in the middle. The V gene's germline CDR1 is MDHEN and CDR2 SYDVKM. The CDR3 DNA sequence: TGTGCCAGCAGGGGCTGGGGGGGCTACACCTTC. This gives the protein CASRGWGGYTF.

The gene calls are TRBV23-1 and TRBJ1-1; 7 bases line up with TRBD1. TRBV23-1 is recorded as an ORF, its role being uncertain. J lost 3 bases, V lost 5 bases, and 15 bases had no gene match. The CDR3 sequence is 17 residues long. CDR3 in DNA: TGCGCCAGCAGTAAGGACCAGGGGGTTTGGTCGGACACTGAAGCTTTCTTT. It yields the protein CASSKDQGVWSDTEAFF.

The V call is TRBV27, the J call TRBJ1-4; the D gene is possibly TRBD1 (6 bases). V lost 1 base, J lost 8 bases, and 14 bases lay in between. Germline CDR1 is MNHEY and CDR2 is SMNVEV (reference sequence). CDR3 length: 15 amino acids. CDR3 DNA sequence: TGTGCCAGCAGTTTATTCTTTGGGACACCCGAAAAACTGTTTTTT. It translates to CASSLFFGTPEKLFF.

This chain uses TRBV10-1 with TRBJ2-1; the D gene could be TRBD1 or TRBD2 (5 bases each). V was clipped by 5 bases and J by 0 bases, with 11 bases between them. Per the germline V gene, CDR1 is WNHNN and CDR2 is SYGVQD (reference sequence). CDR3 length: 15 amino acids. Written as DNA, the CDR3 is TGCGCCAGCAGTCCCGGGACCGGCTCCTACAATGAGCAGTTCTTC. This encodes CASSPGTGSYNEQFF.

This chain connects TRBV14 to TRBJ2-1, with 10 bases aligning to TRBD1. The V gene end was trimmed by 3 bases and the J gene end by 6 bases; junction bases not matched to a gene: 11. The germline V gene encodes CDR1 SGHDN and CDR2 FVKESK. This CDR3 comprises 17 residues. CDR3 coding DNA: TGTGCCAGCAGCCAGGGGACCGGGACAGGGGTCTTCAATGAGCAGTTCTTC. Translated: CASSQGTGTGVFNEQFF.

The V and J genes are TRBV14 and TRBJ2-3; possible D gene TRBD1, 6 bases. The length of the CDR3 is 18 residues. CDR1 and CDR2 (germline): SGHDN, FVKESK. Trimming stripped 1 base from V and 2 bases from J, with 19 bases between. The CDR3, as DNA: TGTGCCAGCAGCCAAGTGTATGGAACAGGGCGTCTCACAGATACGCAGTATTTT. Protein: CASSQVYGTGRLTDTQYF.

The V and J genes are TRBV27 and TRBJ2-7, with a weak D call TRBD2 (7 bases). The CDR3 loop spans 14 amino acids. Germline V gene sequence: CDR1 MNHEY, CDR2 SMNVEV (reference sequence). Trimming took off 8 bases at V and 2 bases at J, with 16 bases between the two ends. CDR3 loop: CASSLRGPPYEQYF. The CDR3 coding sequence is TGTGCCAGCTCCCTGCGGGGGCCGCCCTACGAGCAGTACTTC.

This chain joins TRBV6-1 and TRBJ2-7; 7 bases line up with TRBD2. After removal of 6 bases from V and 6 bases from J, the junction contained 14 bases not matched to a gene. The germline gives CDR1 MNHNS, CDR2 SASEGT. The CDR3 is made up of 15 amino acids. CDR3 sequence: CASRTRGVGVSEQYF. The CDR3 nucleotides are TGTGCCAGCAGGACCCGGGGGGTGGGGGTGAGCGAGCAGTACTTC.

This clone was observed once. This chain links TRBV18 with TRBJ1-2; 7 nucleotides line up with TRBD1. This CDR3 is 15 amino acids long. J was trimmed by 6 bases and V by 3 bases; bases with no gene match: 10. In germline, CDR1 is KGHSH, CDR2 LQKENI. The CDR3 loop is CASSPSDRAEDGYTF. CDR3 in DNA: TGTGCCAGCTCACCTAGCGACAGGGCAGAGGATGGCTACACCTTC. The full variable domain, with the rest looked up from reference TRBV18 and TRBJ1-2, is NAGVMQNPRHLVRRRGQEARLRCSPMKGHSHVYWYRQLPEEGLKFMVYLQKENIIDESGMPKERFSAEFPKEGPSILRIQQVVRGDSAAYFCASSPSDRAEDGYTFGSGTRLTVV.

The chain is built from TRBV19 and TRBJ2-7; 7 nucleotides line up with TRBD1. Looked up from germline, CDR1 is LNHDA and CDR2 is SQIVND (reference sequence). The CDR3 consists of 14 residues. With V trimmed by 7 bases and J by 1 base, 7 bases remained unmatched. This CDR3 is CASTSGTASYEQYF. The CDR3 coding sequence is TGTGCCAGTACCTCCGGGACAGCATCCTACGAGCAGTACTTC.

The CDR3 DNA sequence: TGTGCCAGCAGCCCAGGGACAGGCGGGCAGTTCTTC. This encodes CASSPGTGGQFF. The gene calls are TRBV7-2 and TRBJ2-1, with 8 positions matching TRBD1. Germline V lookup: CDR1 SGHTA, CDR2 FQGNSA. V dropped 5 bases and J dropped 12; count of bases not matched to a gene: 6. The CDR3 is 12 residues long.

This chain connects TRBV10-2 to TRBJ2-2; possibly TRBD1 for D (6 bases). The CDR3 is 13 amino acids. V was shortened by 6 bases and J by 5 bases, with 10 bases between the two germline ends. In germline, CDR1 is WSHSY, CDR2 SAAADI. Here the CDR3 DNA reads TGCGCCAGCAGCCCGAGGGGGACCGGGGAGCTGTTTTTT. It codes for CASSPRGTGELFF.

There are a few counts of this clone. The rearrangement uses TRBV15 and TRBJ2-3, with D perhaps TRBD2 (6 bases). This CDR3 has 15 amino acids. Trimming cost V 8 bases and J 5 bases, with 20 bases left between them. Germline lookup yields CDR1 LNHNV and CDR2 YYDKDF (reference sequence). As DNA, the CDR3 is TGTGCCACCGGCCGGGAGAAGAGGTCGTTAGATACGCAGTATTTT. Translated: CATGREKRSLDTQYF.

The J gene is TRBJ2-4, the V gene TRBV25-1; D is uncertain. The V gene lost 0 bases and the J gene lost 0 bases, with 6 bases spanning the gap. This CDR3 spans 15 amino acids. CDR1 MGHDK and CDR2 SYGVNS come from the germline V gene. This CDR3 reads CASSEYGLAKNIQYF. The CDR3 nucleotides are TGTGCCAGCAGTGAATACGGTCTAGCCAAAAACATTCAGTACTTC.

The CDR3 nucleotides read TGTGCCAGCAGTTACTCGGGGCAGACTAGCGGGAAATCCTACAATGAGCAGTTCTTC. This translates into CASSYSGQTSGKSYNEQFF. This sequence joins TRBV6-7 and TRBJ2-1, with 11 nucleotides matching TRBD2. TRBV6-7 counts as an open reading frame of uncertain function. Trimming at V came to 0 bases and at J to 1 base, leaving 8 bases not matched to a gene. The CDR3 consists of 19 residues.

The chain joins TRBV28 to TRBJ2-5; 11 nucleotides agree with TRBD2. The CDR3 totals 14 residues. Germline CDR1 reads MDHEN; CDR2 reads SYDVKM. Unmatched junction bases numbered 6, after V lost 7 bases and J lost 5 bases. CDR3 sequence reads: CASISLAGGETQYF. The CDR3, as DNA: TGTGCCAGCATCTCTCTAGCGGGAGGTGAGACCCAGTACTTC.

The chain links TRBV25-1 to TRBJ1-2; 9 bases map to TRBD1. Germline V gene data show CDR1 as MGHDK and CDR2 as SYGVNS. This CDR3 has 14 amino acids. V was clipped by 5 bases and J by 8 bases; unmatched bases: 9. CDR3 coding DNA: TGTGCCAGCAGTCGAACAGGGGGCGCGGACGGCTACACCTTC. This translates into CASSRTGGADGYTF.

CDR3 in DNA: TGCAGCGTTGACACGAACAGGATAGGCTACACCTTC. It translates to CSVDTNRIGYTF. The chain combines TRBV29-1 with TRBJ1-2; possibly TRBD1 for D (5 bases). This CDR3 region has 12 residues. With 3 bases removed from V and 8 bases from J, the gap between germline ends came to 13 bases. Germline V gene lookup returns CDR1 SQVTM and CDR2 ANQGSEA.